What follows are 12 T cell receptor beta chains derived from one specimen sequenced in a study of OX40 agonist ivuxolimab in advanced cancers. The table came from immunoSEQ multiplex PCR; TCRdb's copy has only in-frame clones and leaves some out. The table lists tens of thousands of clones, about 82% of them singletons, with 25% in the top ten. Sequenced here: CD4+ or CD8+ T cells sorted from blood, sampled in a trial of the OX40 agonist ivuxolimab. The receptors shown here come from an adult with an advanced solid tumor such as melanoma, head and neck, liver or kidney cancer.

This CDR3 reads CASSVAGGTYNEQFF. Here the CDR3 DNA reads TGTGCCAGCAGCGTAGCTGGCGGGACCTACAATGAGCAGTTCTTC. The chain recombines TRBV9 with TRBJ2-1; a weak D match, TRBD2 (6 bases). CDR3 length equals 15 residues. The V and J ends lost 0 bases and 2 bases respectively, with 9 bases between them. In germline, CDR1 is SGDLS, CDR2 YYNGEE. Supplemented by reference TRBV9 and TRBJ2-1, the full variable domain reads DSGVTQTPKHLITATGQRVTLRCSPRSGDLSVYWYQQSLDQGLQFLIQYYNGEERAKGNILERFSAQQFPDLHSELNLSSLELGDSALYFCASSVAGGTYNEQFFGPGTRLTVL.

This clone was counted only a few times. J is TRBJ2-7 and V is TRBV6-1, with D perhaps TRBD1 (7 bases). CDR3 size: 14 residues. Germline CDR1 MNHNS, CDR2 SASEGT. V lost 5 bases and J 2 bases, leaving 13 bases between the germline ends. DNA of the CDR3: TGTGCCAGCAGTCAGGGGGGAGGCGCCTACGAGCAGTACTTC. This encodes CASSQGGGAYEQYF.

This rearrangement joins TRBV19 to TRBJ1-3; the D is unclear. The germline V and J ends were trimmed by 5 bases and 10 bases, with 9 bases remaining between them. The CDR3 has 11 residues. Per germline, CDR1 LNHDA and CDR2 SQIVND (reference sequence). The CDR3 DNA reads as TGTGCCAGTAGTTTAGGACCGACCATATATTTT. This codes for CASSLGPTIYF.

The chain has TRBV10-3 and TRBJ1-5; TRBD1 matches 8 bases. Germline V gives CDR1 ENHRY, CDR2 SYGVKD. J was trimmed by 5 bases and V by 8 bases; bases with no gene match: 8. This CDR3 has 14 residues. CDR3 in amino acids: CAIADYRGDQPQHF. As DNA, the CDR3 is TGTGCCATCGCCGATTACAGGGGGGATCAGCCCCAGCATTTT.

This chain joins TRBV9 and TRBJ2-2; D not certain. Germline lookup yields CDR1 SGDLS and CDR2 YYNGEE. This CDR3 spans 12 amino acids. With 5 bases removed from V and 1 base from J, the gap between germline ends came to 3 bases. CDR3 amino acids: CASSRNTGELFF. As DNA, the CDR3 is TGTGCCAGCAGTCGGAACACCGGGGAGCTGTTTTTT.

The CDR3 nucleotides read TGCGCCAGCAGCACTCGACCTCTAGCGGCCCCCTCTTACGAGCAGTACTTC. Translating it yields CASSTRPLAAPSYEQYF. J is TRBJ2-7 and V is TRBV5-1, with 7 positions matching TRBD2. The CDR3 covers 17 residues. J was trimmed by 4 bases and V by 4 bases; bases with no gene match: 17. Germline V lookup: CDR1 SGHRS, CDR2 YFSETQ.

The gene calls are TRBV5-6 and TRBJ2-7; D possibly corresponds to TRBD1 (6 bases). The germline V gene encodes CDR1 SGHDT and CDR2 YYEEEE. Trimming left V 4 bases short and J 4 bases short, with 12 bases between. CDR3 length equals 13 residues. In DNA, the CDR3 is TGTGCCAGCAGCACAGGACAGTATTACGAGCAGTACTTC. Translated, it gives CASSTGQYYEQYF.

This clone was seen a single time. Other DNA variants within this sample encode the same CDR3. V usage is TRBV12-5 and J usage is TRBJ2-5, with 12 bases matching TRBD1. Germline V gene sequence: CDR1 LGHNT, CDR2 FRNRAP. The V segment lost 6 bases and the J segment 5 bases; nucleotides outside the gene matches: 13. CDR3 length equals 17 residues. The CDR3 here is CASGLSWDRGQGETQYF. The CDR3 DNA sequence: TGTGCTAGTGGGCTCTCTTGGGACAGGGGGCAGGGGGAGACCCAGTACTTC.

In this sample, this clone turned up a few times. V usage is TRBV4-1 and J usage is TRBJ1-5, with unresolved D. Germline V gene lookup returns CDR1 MGHRA and CDR2 YSYEKL. The germline V and J ends were trimmed by 0 bases and 1 base, with 13 bases remaining between them. The CDR3 sequence is 17 residues long. CDR3 loop: CASSQDVRGQSNQPQHF. The CDR3 nucleotides read TGCGCCAGCAGCCAAGATGTGCGAGGGCAAAGCAATCAGCCCCAGCATTTT.

This clone was recorded a few times. The chain links TRBV4-1 to TRBJ2-1; TRBD2 matches at 9 bases. This CDR3 spans 15 amino acids. Germline V CDR1 and CDR2: MGHRA, YSYEKL. The V gene end was trimmed by 4 bases and the J gene end by 7 bases; junction bases not matched to a gene: 8. The CDR3 DNA is TGCGCCAGCAGCCTAAACCCTACTAGCGGGAATGAGCAGTTCTTC. Its protein product is CASSLNPTSGNEQFF.

J is TRBJ2-1 and V is TRBV7-3; 10 nucleotides match TRBD2. From germline, CDR1 is SGHTA and CDR2 FQGTGA. Trimming at V came to 5 bases and at J to 6 bases, leaving 7 bases not matched to a gene. The CDR3 has 15 residues. The CDR3 loop reads CASSPRLAGPNEQFF. The CDR3 DNA reads TGTGCCAGCAGCCCGCGACTAGCGGGCCCCAATGAGCAGTTCTTC.

The table lists this clone with a count of one. The chain has TRBV4-1 and TRBJ2-5, with 8 positions matching TRBD2. This CDR3 contains 16 residues. The germline CDR1 and CDR2 sequences are MGHRA and YSYEKL. The J segment lost 5 bases and the V segment lost 2 bases, leaving 10 bases of the junction unmatched. CDR3 DNA sequence: TGCGCCAGCAGCCAACTCTTAGGCCGGGAGGGGGAGACCCAGTACTTC. It translates to CASSQLLGREGETQYF.